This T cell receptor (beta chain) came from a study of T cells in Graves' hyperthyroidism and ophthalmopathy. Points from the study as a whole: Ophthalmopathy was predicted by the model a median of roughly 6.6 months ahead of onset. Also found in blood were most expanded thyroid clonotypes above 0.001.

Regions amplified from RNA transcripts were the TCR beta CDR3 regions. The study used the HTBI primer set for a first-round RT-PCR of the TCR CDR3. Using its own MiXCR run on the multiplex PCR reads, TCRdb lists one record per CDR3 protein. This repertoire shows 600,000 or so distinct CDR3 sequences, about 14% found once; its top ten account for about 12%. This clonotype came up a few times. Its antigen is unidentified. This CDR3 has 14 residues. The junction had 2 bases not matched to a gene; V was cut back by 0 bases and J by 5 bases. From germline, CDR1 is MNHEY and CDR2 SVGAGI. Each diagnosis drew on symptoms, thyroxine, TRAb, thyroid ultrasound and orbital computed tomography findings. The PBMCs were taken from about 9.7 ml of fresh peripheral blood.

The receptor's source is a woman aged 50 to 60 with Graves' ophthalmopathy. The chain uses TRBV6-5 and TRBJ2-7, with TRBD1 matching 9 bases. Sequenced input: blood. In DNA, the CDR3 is TGTGCCAGCAGTTACTCGAGGGACAGGGACGAGCAGTACTTC. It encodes CASSYSRDRDEQYF.